One and the same sample provided the 24 T cell receptor beta chains below, sequenced in a study of blood T cell repertoires in COVID-19. Clones were sequenced by immunoSEQ multiplex PCR, and TCRdb holds only the in-frame ones, with some missing. The sample gives about 140,000 clones, roughly 81% of which show up once; roughly 3.4% is in the top ten. Sequenced sample: PBMCs or T cells enriched from blood (not recorded which). The receptors come from a woman in her forties or fifties with acute COVID-19.

This clone was counted a single time. This chain joins TRBV11-2 and TRBJ1-5; no definite D call. Trimming cost V 0 bases and J 0 bases, with 6 bases left between them. This CDR3 has 15 residues. Germline-derived CDR1 and CDR2 are SGHAT and FQNNGV. CDR3 amino acids: CASSLDAVSNQPQHF. The DNA for the CDR3 is TGTGCCAGCAGCTTAGATGCAGTTAGCAATCAGCCCCAGCATTTT.

The chain employs TRBV24-1 and TRBJ2-3; the match to TRBD2 covers 12 bases. Germline trimming cut 2 bases from V and 4 bases from J; bases unmatched to any gene: 3. The CDR3 has 16 residues. Germline V CDR1 and CDR2: KGHDR, SFDVKD. This CDR3 is CATSDSLAGGPDTQYF. The CDR3 DNA reads as TGTGCCACCAGTGATTCCCTAGCGGGAGGGCCAGATACGCAGTATTTT.

The chain uses TRBV29-1 and TRBJ1-2; TRBD1 agrees at 12 bases. The CDR3 contains 14 residues. Germline CDR1 and CDR2: SQVTM and ANQGSEA. Trimming cost V 7 bases and J 8 bases; bases outside gene matches: 11. This chain's CDR3 is CSGREGQGAEGYTF. The CDR3 bases are TGCAGCGGACGCGAGGGACAGGGGGCCGAGGGCTACACCTTC.

The V call is TRBV18, the J call TRBJ1-2; 9 bases map to TRBD1. V shed 5 bases, J shed 2 bases, and the junction held 6 bases outside the gene matches. CDR3 length equals 15 residues. From germline, CDR1 is KGHSH and CDR2 LQKENI. The CDR3 DNA reads TGTGCCAGCTCATCGGCGACAGGGGGGAACTATGGCTACACCTTC. Translated, it gives CASSSATGGNYGYTF. Combining the CDR3 with reference TRBV18 and TRBJ1-2 gives the whole variable domain NAGVMQNPRHLVRRRGQEARLRCSPMKGHSHVYWYRQLPEEGLKFMVYLQKENIIDESGMPKERFSAEFPKEGPSILRIQQVVRGDSAAYFCASSSATGGNYGYTFGSGTRLTVV.

DNA for the CDR3: TGTGCCAGCAGCTCAGGCCCCGGACAGAGGGCTGACTATGGCTACACCTTC. Protein: CASSSGPGQRADYGYTF. The V and J genes are TRBV7-3 and TRBJ1-2, with a possible D match to TRBD1 (6 bases). Trimming pared 4 bases from V and 3 bases from J, leaving 21 bases between. The CDR3 consists of 17 residues. Germline V gene lookup returns CDR1 SGHTA and CDR2 FQGTGA. Variable domain in full (rest from reference TRBV7-3 and TRBJ1-2): GAGVSQTPSNKVTEKGKYVELRCDPISGHTALYWYRQSLGQGPEFLIYFQGTGAADDSGLPNDRFFAVRPEGSVSTLKIQRTERGDSAVYLCASSSGPGQRADYGYTFGSGTRLTVV.

This clone was picked up one time. The V call is TRBV6-2 or TRBV6-3, the J call TRBJ2-1; the D gene is possibly TRBD2 (5 bases). The V gene's germline CDR1 is MNHEY and CDR2 SVGEGT. The V end was cut by 2 bases, the J end by 4 bases, with 9 bases between. The CDR3 is 14 amino acids. The DNA of the CDR3 is TGTGCCAGCAGTTACCGAGGGAATTACAATGAGCAGTTCTTC. Translated, it gives CASSYRGNYNEQFF.

This clone was counted between two and nine times. The V and J genes are TRBV14 and TRBJ2-7, with a tentative D call TRBD1 (5 bases). Trimming cost V 0 bases and J 4 bases, with 7 bases left between them. The CDR3 has 13 amino acids. Germline CDR1 is SGHDN and CDR2 is FVKESK. CDR3 sequence: CASSQEGRYEQYF. CDR3 DNA: TGTGCCAGCAGCCAAGAGGGGCGGTACGAGCAGTACTTC.

The genes are TRBV10-3 and TRBJ2-1; 9 bases match TRBD1. CDR1 is ENHRY and CDR2 is SYGVKD in the germline V gene. The length of the CDR3 is 16 residues. V lost 3 bases, J lost 8 bases, and 11 bases stayed unmatched. The CDR3 region has the DNA TGTGCCATCAGTGATATACCGGGACAGGGTTTCGATGAGCAGTTCTTC. This encodes CAISDIPGQGFDEQFF.

V is TRBV4-2 and J is TRBJ2-7; possibly TRBD2 for D (7 bases). Trimming removed 0 bases at V and 0 bases at J, with 15 bases between. Germline lookup yields CDR1 LGHNA and CDR2 YNFKEQ. The CDR3 consists of 17 residues. In DNA, the CDR3 is TGTGCCAGCAGCCAAGATGGGGGCGGGAGAAGCTCCTACGAGCAGTACTTC. Amino acid sequence: CASSQDGGGRSSYEQYF.

The V call is TRBV5-4, the J call TRBJ1-6; D perhaps matches TRBD1 (6 bases). Germline V CDR1 and CDR2: SGHNT, YYREEE (reference sequence). The CDR3 spans 16 residues. Trimming cost V 4 bases and J 6 bases, with 17 bases left between them. The CDR3 coding sequence is TGTGCCAGCAGCCACGCCTCTCAGGGGAGTAATTCACCCCTCCACTTT. The encoded protein is CASSHASQGSNSPLHF.

The CDR3 region is CASSLFQGQPQHF. For the CDR3, the DNA is TGTGCCAGCAGTTTGTTTCAGGGCCAGCCCCAGCATTTT. V is TRBV27 and J is TRBJ1-5; D may be TRBD1 (5 bases). Looked up from germline, CDR1 is MNHEY and CDR2 is SMNVEV (reference sequence). The CDR3 spans 13 residues. Trimming shortened V by 3 bases and J by 7 bases, and 10 bases separated the two germline ends.

The V call is TRBV5-3, the J call TRBJ2-7; D is perhaps TRBD2 (5 bases). TRBV5-3 is designated an ORF whose function remains uncertain. The CDR3 runs 11 residues. V shed 6 bases and J shed 5 bases, with 9 bases lying between them. CDR3 amino acids: CARTKRDEQYF. The CDR3 DNA reads as TGTGCCAGAACCAAGAGGGACGAGCAGTACTTC.

This rearrangement joins TRBV6-5 to TRBJ1-5; D ambiguous. The CDR3 extends over 14 amino acids. Germline V gene lookup returns CDR1 MNHEY and CDR2 SVGAGI. Trimming pared 0 bases from V and 7 bases from J, leaving 10 bases between. For the CDR3, the DNA is TGTGCCAGCAGTTACTCGACCTCGGGGCAGCCCCAGCATTTT. Encoded protein: CASSYSTSGQPQHF.

The V and J genes are TRBV10-3 and TRBJ1-2; maybe TRBD1 (5 bases). The CDR3 contains 13 residues. Trimming removed 5 bases from V and 4 bases from J, with 11 bases in between. Looked up from germline, CDR1 is ENHRY and CDR2 is SYGVKD. The CDR3 nucleotides read TGTGCCATCAGTCGTGGGGGGACCTATGGCTACACCTTC. This sequence encodes CAISRGGTYGYTF.

The chain combines TRBV5-8 with TRBJ2-3; 8 bases match TRBD1. The J segment lost 4 bases and the V segment lost 4 bases, leaving 8 bases of the junction unmatched. The CDR3 has 15 amino acids. The germline CDR1 and CDR2 sequences are SGHTS and YDEGEE. The CDR3 DNA is TGTGCCAGCAGCATAGGGACAGGCGTAGCAGATACGCAGTATTTT. Translation: CASSIGTGVADTQYF.

The chain links TRBV28 to TRBJ2-7, with TRBD2 matching over 7 bases. J was trimmed by 6 bases and V by 5 bases; bases with no gene match: 13. The CDR3 has 15 residues. Germline V lookup: CDR1 MDHEN, CDR2 SYDVKM. The CDR3 DNA is TGTGCCAGCAGTATCACACGACTAGCAAGATCCGAGCAGTACTTC. Amino acids: CASSITRLARSEQYF.

The rearrangement links TRBV7-8 to TRBJ2-7, with D possibly TRBD2 on 6 matching bases. The CDR3 totals 14 residues. Trimming pared 6 bases from V and 0 bases from J, leaving 12 bases between. Germline CDR1 reads SGHVS; CDR2 reads FQNEAQ. The CDR3 loop reads CASSRDSSSYEQYF. CDR3 nucleotide sequence: TGTGCCAGCAGTCGGGACTCCAGCTCCTACGAGCAGTACTTC.

The chain couples TRBV6-6 to TRBJ2-1, with 9 bases identical to TRBD2. The CDR3 extends over 15 amino acids. In germline, CDR1 is MNHNY, CDR2 SVGAGI (reference sequence). V lost 6 bases and J lost 4; bases outside the gene matches: 7. The CDR3 region has the DNA TGTGCCAGCAGCCTGAATAGCGGGAGTTACAATGAGCAGTTCTTC. Its translation is CASSLNSGSYNEQFF.

The chain carries TRBV29-1 and TRBJ2-3; D is unclear. Germline assignment: CDR1 SQVTM and CDR2 ANQGSEA. The CDR3 contains 12 residues. The V and J ends lost 3 bases and 9 bases respectively, with 13 bases between them. CDR3 protein: CSVDGAIDTQYF. Written as DNA, the CDR3 is TGCAGCGTTGACGGAGCGATCGACACGCAGTATTTT.

This clone has only a few counts. The chain couples TRBV11-2 to TRBJ2-5; a possible D gene is TRBD2 (6 bases). CDR1 SGHAT and CDR2 FQNNGV come from the germline V gene. This CDR3 region has 15 residues. With 3 bases removed from V and 4 bases from J, the gap between germline ends came to 15 bases. This CDR3 is CASSFSLEGGETQYF. CDR3 DNA sequence: TGTGCCAGCAGCTTTTCGTTAGAGGGAGGAGAGACCCAGTACTTC.

The chain recombines TRBV7-9 with TRBJ1-5; tentatively, D is TRBD1 (5 bases). The germline CDR1 and CDR2 sequences are SEHNR and FQNEAQ (reference sequence). The V and J ends lost 3 bases and 5 bases respectively, with 8 bases between them. CDR3 length: 13 amino acids. This CDR3 reads CASSLGRDQPQHF. The CDR3 DNA reads TGTGCCAGCAGCTTGGGCAGGGATCAGCCCCAGCATTTT.

The chain has TRBV7-9 and TRBJ2-6, with 8 bases identical to TRBD2. Germline V gene data show CDR1 as SEHNR and CDR2 as FQNEAQ (reference sequence). The CDR3 length is 18 residues. The V segment lost 5 bases and the J segment 2 bases; nucleotides outside the gene matches: 11. CDR3 loop: CASSNGFTGGPGANVLTF. The DNA for the CDR3 is TGTGCCAGCAGCAATGGATTTACGGGAGGGCCTGGGGCCAACGTCCTGACTTTC.

The CDR3 DNA reads as TGTGCCTGGAGTCCCGCGGTGGGTGGCTACACCTTC. This translates into CAWSPAVGGYTF. The chain employs TRBV30 and TRBJ1-2; D is undetermined. The V gene lost 2 bases and the J gene lost 7 bases, with 11 bases spanning the gap. The CDR3 totals 12 residues. Germline CDR1 reads GTSNPN; CDR2 reads SVGIG (reference sequence).

A few counts support this clone. The chain joins TRBV14 to TRBJ1-6; TRBD1 is a possible D gene (5 bases). This CDR3 contains 13 residues. V lost 6 bases, J lost 11 bases, and 14 bases lay in between. The germline V gene encodes CDR1 SGHDN and CDR2 FVKESK. In DNA, the CDR3 is TGTGCCAGCAGTTATAAGGGAGGGGCACCCCTCCACTTT. Translating it yields CASSYKGGAPLHF.